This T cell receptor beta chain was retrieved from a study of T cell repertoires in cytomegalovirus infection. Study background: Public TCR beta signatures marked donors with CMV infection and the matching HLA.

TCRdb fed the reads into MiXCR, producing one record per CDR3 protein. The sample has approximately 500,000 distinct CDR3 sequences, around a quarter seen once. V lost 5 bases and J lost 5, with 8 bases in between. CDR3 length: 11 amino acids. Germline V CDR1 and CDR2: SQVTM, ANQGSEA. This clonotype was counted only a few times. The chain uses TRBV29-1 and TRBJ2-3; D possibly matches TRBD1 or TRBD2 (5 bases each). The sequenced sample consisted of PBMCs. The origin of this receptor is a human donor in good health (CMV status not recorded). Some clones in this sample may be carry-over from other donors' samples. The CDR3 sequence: CSVRDGDTQYF. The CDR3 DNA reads TGCAGCGTTCGGGACGGAGATACGCAGTATTTT.